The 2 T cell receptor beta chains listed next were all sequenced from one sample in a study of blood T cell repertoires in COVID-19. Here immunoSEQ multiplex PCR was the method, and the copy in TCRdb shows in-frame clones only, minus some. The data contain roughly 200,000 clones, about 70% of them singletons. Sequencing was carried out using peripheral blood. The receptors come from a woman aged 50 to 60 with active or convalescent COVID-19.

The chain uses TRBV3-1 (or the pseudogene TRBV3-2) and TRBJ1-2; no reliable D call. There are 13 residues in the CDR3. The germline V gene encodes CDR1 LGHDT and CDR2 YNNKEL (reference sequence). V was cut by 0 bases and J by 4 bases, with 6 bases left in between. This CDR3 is CASSQERAYGYTF. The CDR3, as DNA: TGTGCCAGCAGCCAAGAGAGGGCCTATGGCTACACCTTC.

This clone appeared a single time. The CDR3 is CASSFDPAAYNEQFF. As DNA, the CDR3 is TGTGCCAGCAGCTTTGATCCGGCGGCCTACAATGAGCAGTTCTTC. V usage is TRBV7-2 and J usage is TRBJ2-1; unclear D gene. Per germline, CDR1 SGHTA and CDR2 FQGNSA. V was trimmed by 3 bases and J by 2 bases, leaving 11 bases between them. The CDR3 extends over 15 amino acids.